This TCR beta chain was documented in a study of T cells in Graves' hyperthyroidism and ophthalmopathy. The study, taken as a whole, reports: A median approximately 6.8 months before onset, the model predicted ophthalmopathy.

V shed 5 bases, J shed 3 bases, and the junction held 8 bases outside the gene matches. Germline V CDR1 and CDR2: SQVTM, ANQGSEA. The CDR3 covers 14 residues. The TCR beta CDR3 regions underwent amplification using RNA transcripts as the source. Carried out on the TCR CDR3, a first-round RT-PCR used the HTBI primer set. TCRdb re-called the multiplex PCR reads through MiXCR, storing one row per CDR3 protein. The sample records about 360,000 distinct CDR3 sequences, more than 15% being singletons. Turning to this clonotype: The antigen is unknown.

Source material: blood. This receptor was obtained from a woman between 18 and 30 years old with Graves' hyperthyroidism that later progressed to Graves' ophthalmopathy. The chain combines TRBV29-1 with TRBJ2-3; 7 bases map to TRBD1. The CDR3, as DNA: TGCAGCGTTACGGCAGGGGGTACGACAGATACGCAGTATTTT. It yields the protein CSVTAGGTTDTQYF.